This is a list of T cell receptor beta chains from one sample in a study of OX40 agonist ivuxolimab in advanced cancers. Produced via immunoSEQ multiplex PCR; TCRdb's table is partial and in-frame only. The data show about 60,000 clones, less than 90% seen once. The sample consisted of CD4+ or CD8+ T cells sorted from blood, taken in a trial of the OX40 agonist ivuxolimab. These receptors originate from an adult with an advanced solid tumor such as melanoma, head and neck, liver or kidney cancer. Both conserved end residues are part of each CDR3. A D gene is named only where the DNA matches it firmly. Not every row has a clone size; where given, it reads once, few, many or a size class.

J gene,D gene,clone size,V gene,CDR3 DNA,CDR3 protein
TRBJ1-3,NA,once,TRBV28,TGTGCCAGCAGCCCCCCACGGCTGGGGGGAAACACCATATATTTT,CASSPPRLGGNTIYF
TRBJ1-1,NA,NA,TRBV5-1,TGCGCCAGCAGCTTGGAACTTTTGAACACTGAAGCTTTCTTT,CASSLELLNTEAFF
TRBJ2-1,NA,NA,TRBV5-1,TGCGCCAGCAGCTTGGACGCCGGCAATGAGCAGTTCTTC,CASSLDAGNEQFF
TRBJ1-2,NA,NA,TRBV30,TGTGCCTGGAGTGTGACTTCTAACTATGGCTACACCTTC,CAWSVTSNYGYTF
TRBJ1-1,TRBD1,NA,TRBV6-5,TGTGCCAGCAGTCAACAGGGGGTTGAAGCTTTCTTT,CASSQQGVEAFF
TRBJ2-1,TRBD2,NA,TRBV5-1,TGCGCCAGCAGTGGACTAGCGGGAGTCGATGAGCAGTTCTTC,CASSGLAGVDEQFF
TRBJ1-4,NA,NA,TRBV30,TGTGCCTTAAACAGGGAAGGTGAAAAACTGTTTTTT,CALNREGEKLFF
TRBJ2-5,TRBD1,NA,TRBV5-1,TGCGCCAGCAGCTCCCCAGGGGGACAAGAGACCCAGTACTTC,CASSSPGGQETQYF
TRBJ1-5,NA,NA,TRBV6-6,TGTGCCAGCAGTTACGCAGCCCCCGAGCCCCAGCATTTT,CASSYAAPEPQHF
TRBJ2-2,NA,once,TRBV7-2,TGTGCCAGCAGCTTAATGGCGCTAGGAAACACCGGGGAGCTGTTTTTT,CASSLMALGNTGELFF
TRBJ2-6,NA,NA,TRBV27,TGTGCCAGCAGTTTATATGGGGGGCTTGGGGCCAACGTCCTGACTTTC,CASSLYGGLGANVLTF
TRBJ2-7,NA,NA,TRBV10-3,TGTGCCATCAGTGAGTCAGGACAGTCTCTGTACGAGCAGTACTTC,CAISESGQSLYEQYF
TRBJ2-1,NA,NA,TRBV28,TGTGCCAGCAGTCTCCCCTGGGAGGGGGACAATGAGCAGTTCTTC,CASSLPWEGDNEQFF
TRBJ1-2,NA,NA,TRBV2,TGTGCCAGCAGTGAACTAGGTTTTCAATATGGCTACACCTTC,CASSELGFQYGYTF
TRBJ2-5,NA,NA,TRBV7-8,TGTGCCAGCAGCTCATACGTTGTCCAAGAGACCCAGTACTTC,CASSSYVVQETQYF
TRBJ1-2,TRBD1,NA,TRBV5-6,TGTGCCAGCAGCACAAGACAGGGATACTATGGCTACACCTTC,CASSTRQGYYGYTF
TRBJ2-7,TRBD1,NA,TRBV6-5,TGTGCCAGCAGTGCACAGGGGGCTAATCCCTACGAGCAGTACTTC,CASSAQGANPYEQYF
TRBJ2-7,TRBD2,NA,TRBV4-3,TGCGCCAGCAGCCAAGAGACTAGCGGGGGGGCCGGGGGCTACGAGCAGTACTTC,CASSQETSGGAGGYEQYF
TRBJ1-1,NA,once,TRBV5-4,TGTGCCAGCAGCTTGGATGACAGTGCTGAAGCTTTCTTT,CASSLDDSAEAFF
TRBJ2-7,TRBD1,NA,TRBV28,TGTGCCAGCAGAGTAGGGGGCGCCTCCTACGAGCAGTACTTC,CASRVGGASYEQYF
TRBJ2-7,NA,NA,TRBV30,TGTGCCTGGAGCGGAAGCTACGAGCAGTACTTC,CAWSGSYEQYF
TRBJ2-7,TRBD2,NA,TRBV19,TGTGCCAGTAGTATTGGGAGCGGGAGTGTCCCCTACGAGCAGTACTTC,CASSIGSGSVPYEQYF
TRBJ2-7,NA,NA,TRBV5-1,TGCGCCAGCAGCTTGGACCCTGGAGGGAGCTCCTACGAGCAGTACTTC,CASSLDPGGSSYEQYF
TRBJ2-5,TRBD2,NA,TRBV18,TGTGCCAGCTTTAGGACTAGCGGGCTGGAGACCCAGTACTTC,CASFRTSGLETQYF
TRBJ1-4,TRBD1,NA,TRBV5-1,TGCGCCAGCAGCGGAGACAGGGTAACAACTAATGAAAAACTGTTTTTT,CASSGDRVTTNEKLFF
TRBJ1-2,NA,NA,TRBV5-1,TGCGCCAGCAGCTTAACCGCCACCAACTATGGCTACACCTTC,CASSLTATNYGYTF
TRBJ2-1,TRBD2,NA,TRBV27,TGTGCCAGCAGGACTAGCGGGGGGGGTTACAATGAGCAGTTCTTC,CASRTSGGGYNEQFF
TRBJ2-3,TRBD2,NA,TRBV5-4,TGTGCCAGCAGCTTGTCGGGACTAGATGATACGCAGTATTTT,CASSLSGLDDTQYF
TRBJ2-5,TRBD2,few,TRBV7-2,TGTGCCAGCAGCTTAGGGACTAGCGGGGGGTTCCGGGAGACCCAGTACTTC,CASSLGTSGGFRETQYF
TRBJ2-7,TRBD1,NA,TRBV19,TGTGCCAGTAGTGCTACGACAGGGCACTACTACGAGCAGTACTTC,CASSATTGHYYEQYF
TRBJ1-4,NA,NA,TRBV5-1,TGCGCCAGCAGCACAGGAGCAACTAATGAAAAACTGTTTTTT,CASSTGATNEKLFF
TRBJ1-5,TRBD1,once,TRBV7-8,TGTGCCAGCACCGAACAGGGGAATTGGAATCAGCCCCAGCATTTT,CASTEQGNWNQPQHF
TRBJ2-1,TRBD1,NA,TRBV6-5,TGTGCCAGCAGACAGGGACAGGAGTACAATGAGCAGTTCTTC,CASRQGQEYNEQFF
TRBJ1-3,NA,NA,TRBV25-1,TGTGCCAGCAGTTCTACAGGAATCTCTGGAAACACCATATATTTT,CASSSTGISGNTIYF
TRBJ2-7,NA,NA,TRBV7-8,TGTGCCAGCAGCTTAAACCGGTACGAGCAGTACTTC,CASSLNRYEQYF
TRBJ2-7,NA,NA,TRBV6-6,TGTGCCAGCAATTTCCCCGAGCAGTACTTC,CASNFPEQYF
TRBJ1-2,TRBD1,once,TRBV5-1,TGCGCCAGCAGCTTGGGACAGGGCGGTAACTATGGCTACACCTTC,CASSLGQGGNYGYTF
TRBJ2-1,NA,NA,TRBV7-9,TGTGCCAGCACCCCCCAGGGGGGTGTAACCTACAATGAGCAGTTCTTC,CASTPQGGVTYNEQFF
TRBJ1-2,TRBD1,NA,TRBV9,TGTGCCAGCAGCGCGACAGGGGGCAGCTACACCTTC,CASSATGGSYTF